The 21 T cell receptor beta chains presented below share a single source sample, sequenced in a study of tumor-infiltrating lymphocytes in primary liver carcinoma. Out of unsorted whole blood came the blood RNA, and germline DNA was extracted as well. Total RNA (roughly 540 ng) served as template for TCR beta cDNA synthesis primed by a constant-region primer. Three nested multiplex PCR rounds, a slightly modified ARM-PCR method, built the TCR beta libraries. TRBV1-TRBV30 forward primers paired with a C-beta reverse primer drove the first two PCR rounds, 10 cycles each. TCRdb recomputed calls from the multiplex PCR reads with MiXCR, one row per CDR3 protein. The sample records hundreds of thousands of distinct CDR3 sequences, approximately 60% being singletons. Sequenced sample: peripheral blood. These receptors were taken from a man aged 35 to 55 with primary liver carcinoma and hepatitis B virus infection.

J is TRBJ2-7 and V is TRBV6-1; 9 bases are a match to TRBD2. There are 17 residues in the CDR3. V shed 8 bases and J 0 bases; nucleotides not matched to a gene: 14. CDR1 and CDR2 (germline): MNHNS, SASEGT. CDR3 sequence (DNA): TGTGCCAGCGGGGGGGAACTAGCGGGTATCTTCTCCTACGAGCAGTACTTC. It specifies CASGGELAGIFSYEQYF.

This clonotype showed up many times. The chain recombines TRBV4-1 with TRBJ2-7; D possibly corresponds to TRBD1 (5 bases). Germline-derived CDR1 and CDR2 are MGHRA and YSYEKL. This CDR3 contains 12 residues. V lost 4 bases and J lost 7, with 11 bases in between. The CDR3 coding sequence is TGCGCCAGCAGCCGAGTTCAGGGTGAGCAGTACTTC. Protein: CASSRVQGEQYF.

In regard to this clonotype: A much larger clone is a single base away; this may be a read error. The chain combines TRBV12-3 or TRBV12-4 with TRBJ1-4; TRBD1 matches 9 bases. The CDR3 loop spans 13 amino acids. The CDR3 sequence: CASSLTGGEKPFF. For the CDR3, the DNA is TGTGCCAGCAGTTTAACAGGGGGCGAAAAACCGTTTTTT.

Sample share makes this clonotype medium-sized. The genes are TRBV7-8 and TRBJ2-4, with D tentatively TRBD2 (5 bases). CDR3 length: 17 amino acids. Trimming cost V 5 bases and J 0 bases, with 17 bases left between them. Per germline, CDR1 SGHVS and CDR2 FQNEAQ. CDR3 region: CASSPLSSGLAKNIQYF. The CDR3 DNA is TGTGCCAGCAGCCCCCTTTCCAGCGGATTAGCCAAAAACATTCAGTACTTC.

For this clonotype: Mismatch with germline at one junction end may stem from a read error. In DNA, the CDR3 is TGTGCCAGCAGCCAAGAGTTTTGGACAGGGACCGATGGCAACACCTTC. It codes for CASSQEFWTGTDGNTF. The chain combines TRBV4-2 with TRBJ1-2, with TRBD1 matching over 8 bases. The CDR3 is 16 amino acids. Germline V gene lookup returns CDR1 LGHNA and CDR2 YNFKEQ.

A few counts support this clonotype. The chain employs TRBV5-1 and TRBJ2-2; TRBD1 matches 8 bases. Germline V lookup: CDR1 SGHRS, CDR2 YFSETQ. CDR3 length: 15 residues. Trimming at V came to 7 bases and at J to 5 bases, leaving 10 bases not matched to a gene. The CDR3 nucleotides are TGCGCCAGCTCAGGGGGCGCAAAGAATACCGGGGAGCTGTTTTTT. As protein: CASSGGAKNTGELFF.

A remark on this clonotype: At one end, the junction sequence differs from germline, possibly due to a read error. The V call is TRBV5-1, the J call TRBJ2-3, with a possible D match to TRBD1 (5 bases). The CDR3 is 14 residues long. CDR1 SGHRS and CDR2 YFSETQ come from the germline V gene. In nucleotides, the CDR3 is TGCGCCAGCAGCTTAGCTACAGGCCCCGATACGCATTATTTT. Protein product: CASSLATGPDTHYF.

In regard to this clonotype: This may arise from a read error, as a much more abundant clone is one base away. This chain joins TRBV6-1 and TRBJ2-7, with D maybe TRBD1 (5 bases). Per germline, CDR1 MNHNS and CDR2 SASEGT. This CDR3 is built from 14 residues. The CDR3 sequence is CAGSERGSPYEQYF. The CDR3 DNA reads TGTGCCGGCAGTGAAAGGGGCAGCCCCTACGAGCAGTACTTC.

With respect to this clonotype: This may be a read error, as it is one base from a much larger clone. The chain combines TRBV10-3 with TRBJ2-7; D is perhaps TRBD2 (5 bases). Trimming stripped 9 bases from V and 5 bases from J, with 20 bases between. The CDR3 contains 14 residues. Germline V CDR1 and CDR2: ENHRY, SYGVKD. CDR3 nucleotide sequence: TGTGCCATTTACACTAGATCGCTCTTTGACGAGCAGTACTTC. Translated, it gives CAIYTRSLFDEQYF.

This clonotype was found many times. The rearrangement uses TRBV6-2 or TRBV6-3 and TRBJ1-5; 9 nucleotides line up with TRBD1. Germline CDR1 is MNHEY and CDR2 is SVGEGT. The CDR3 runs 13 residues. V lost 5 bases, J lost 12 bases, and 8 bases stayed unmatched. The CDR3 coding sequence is TGTGCCAGCAGTGATCCCGGGACAGGGCTCCAGCATTTT. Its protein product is CASSDPGTGLQHF.

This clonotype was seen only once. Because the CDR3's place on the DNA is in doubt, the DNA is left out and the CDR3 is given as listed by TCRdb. The CDR3: CASSLGVGRGINNEQLF. The genes are TRBV4-2 and TRBJ2-1; TRBD1, the D gene given by the table, was not confirmed from the DNA. The CDR3 numbers 17 amino acids, ends counted. Germline values: CDR1 LGHNA, CDR2 YNFKEQ.

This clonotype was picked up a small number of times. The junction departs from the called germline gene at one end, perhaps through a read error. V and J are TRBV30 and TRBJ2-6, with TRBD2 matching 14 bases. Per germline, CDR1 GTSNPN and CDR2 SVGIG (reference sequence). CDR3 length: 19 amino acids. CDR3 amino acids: CAWSVVRLAGGLGANVLTF. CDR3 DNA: TGTGCCTGGAGTGTCGTTAGACTAGCGGGAGGGCTCGGGGCCAATGTCCTGACTTTC. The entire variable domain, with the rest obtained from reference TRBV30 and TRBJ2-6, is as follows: SQTIHQWPATLVQPVGSPLSLECTVEGTSNPNLYWYRQAAGRGLQLLFYSVGIGQISSEVPQNLSASRPQDRQFILSSKKLLLSDSGFYLCAWSVVRLAGGLGANVLTFGAGSRLTVL.

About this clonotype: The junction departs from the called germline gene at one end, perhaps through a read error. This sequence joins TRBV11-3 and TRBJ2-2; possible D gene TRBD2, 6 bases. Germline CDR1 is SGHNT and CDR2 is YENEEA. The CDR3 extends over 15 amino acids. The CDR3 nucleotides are TGTGCCAACAGCTTAGCGGACCAGAGCACCGGGGAGCTGTTTTTT. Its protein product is CANSLADQSTGELFF.

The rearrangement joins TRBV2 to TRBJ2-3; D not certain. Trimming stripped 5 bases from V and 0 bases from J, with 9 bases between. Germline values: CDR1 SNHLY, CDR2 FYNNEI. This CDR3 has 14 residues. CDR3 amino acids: CASSKTTSTDTQYF. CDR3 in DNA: TGTGCCAGCAGTAAGACAACTAGCACAGATACGCAGTATTTT.

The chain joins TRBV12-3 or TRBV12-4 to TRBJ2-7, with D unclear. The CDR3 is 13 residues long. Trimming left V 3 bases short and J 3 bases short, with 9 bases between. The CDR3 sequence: CASSFSMLYEQYF. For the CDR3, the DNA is TGTGCCAGCAGTTTCAGCATGCTCTACGAGCAGTACTTC.

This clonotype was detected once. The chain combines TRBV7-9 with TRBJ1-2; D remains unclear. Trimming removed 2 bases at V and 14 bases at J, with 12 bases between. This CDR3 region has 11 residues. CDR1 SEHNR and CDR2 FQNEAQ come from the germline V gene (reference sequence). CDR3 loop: CASSLPWVETF. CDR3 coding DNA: TGTGCCAGCAGCTTACCCTGGGTAGAGACCTTC.

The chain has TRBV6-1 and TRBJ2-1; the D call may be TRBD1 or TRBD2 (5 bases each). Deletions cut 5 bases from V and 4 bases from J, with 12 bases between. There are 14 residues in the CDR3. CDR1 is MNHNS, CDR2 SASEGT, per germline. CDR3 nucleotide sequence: TGTGCCAGCAGTCCCCGACAGCGGTACAATGAGCAGTTCTTC. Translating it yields CASSPRQRYNEQFF.

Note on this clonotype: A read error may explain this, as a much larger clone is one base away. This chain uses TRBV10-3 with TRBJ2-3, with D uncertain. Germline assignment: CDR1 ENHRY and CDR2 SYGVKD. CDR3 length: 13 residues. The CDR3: CTINALLTDTQYF. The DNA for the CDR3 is TGTACCATCAATGCTCTATTGACAGATACGCAGTATTTT.

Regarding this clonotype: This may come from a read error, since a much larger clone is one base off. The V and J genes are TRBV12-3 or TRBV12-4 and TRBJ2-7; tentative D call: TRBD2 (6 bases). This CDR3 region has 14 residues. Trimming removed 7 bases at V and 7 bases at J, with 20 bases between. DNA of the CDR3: TGTGCCAGCACTTTTACCGGGGGAGCGAGGGAGCAGTACTTC. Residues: CASTFTGGAREQYF.

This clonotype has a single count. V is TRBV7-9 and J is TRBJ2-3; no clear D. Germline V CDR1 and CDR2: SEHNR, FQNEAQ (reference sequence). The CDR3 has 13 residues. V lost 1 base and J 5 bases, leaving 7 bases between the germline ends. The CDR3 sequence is CASSLGGQDTQYF. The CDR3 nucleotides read TGTGCCAGCAGCTTAGGGGGTCAAGATACGCAGTATTTT.

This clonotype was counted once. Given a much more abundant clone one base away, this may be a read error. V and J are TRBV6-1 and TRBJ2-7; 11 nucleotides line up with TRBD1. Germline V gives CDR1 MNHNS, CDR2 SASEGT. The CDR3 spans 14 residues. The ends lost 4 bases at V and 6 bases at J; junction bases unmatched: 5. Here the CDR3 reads CASSGRGQGVEQYF. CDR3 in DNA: TGTGCCAGCAGTGGCAGGGGACAGGGGGTCGAGCAGTACTTC.